Below, 22 T cell receptor beta chains from the same sample are listed, as sequenced in a study of molecular identifiers for immune sequencing clone quantification. A single record per CDR3 protein comes from TCRdb applying MiXCR to the PCR reads. The data show hundreds of thousands of distinct CDR3 sequences, 25% seen once. Specimen: naive CD8+ T cells from blood, with Jurkat cell RNA spiked in. Subset described: FACS-sorted CD8+CD4-CCR7+CD45RA+ naive T cells. The receptors here all came from a human donor in good health. Some libraries in this study had Jurkat cell RNA spiked in.

Ten or more counts support this clonotype. The rearrangement joins TRBV4-2 to TRBJ2-3, with a weak D call TRBD2 (6 bases). The CDR3 length is 15 residues. Germline CDR1 LGHNA, CDR2 YNFKEQ. The V end lost 3 bases, the J end lost 0 bases, and 10 bases lay between the germline ends. CDR3 nucleotides: TGTGCCAGCAGCCATGGAGGGTTTAGCACAGATACGCAGTATTTT. Protein product: CASSHGGFSTDTQYF.

The V and J genes are TRBV9 and TRBJ2-3; TRBD2 might be the D (7 bases). V lost 3 bases, J lost 3 bases, and 17 bases lay in between. Germline assignment: CDR1 SGDLS and CDR2 YYNGEE. The CDR3 sequence is 16 residues long. The CDR3, as DNA: TGTGCCAGCAGCGCAGGGGCGGGAGTACGGACAGATACGCAGTATTTT. It codes for CASSAGAGVRTDTQYF.

This clonotype was counted at least ten times. This chain links TRBV29-1 with TRBJ1-1; no definite D call. The CDR3 runs 12 residues. V lost 3 bases to trimming and J lost 0 bases, with 5 bases between them. Germline-derived CDR1 and CDR2 are SQVTM and ANQGSEA. The CDR3 is CSVEALNTEAFF. CDR3 nucleotides: TGCAGCGTTGAGGCACTGAACACTGAAGCTTTCTTT.

Turning to this clonotype: Being one base from a much bigger clone, this may be a read error. The rearrangement joins TRBV5-1 to TRBJ1-6; tentative D call: TRBD1 (5 bases). CDR3 size: 17 residues. V lost 7 bases, J lost 4 bases, and 21 bases lay in between. Per the germline V gene, CDR1 is SGHRS and CDR2 is YFSETQ. CDR3 nucleotide sequence: TGCGCCAGCGGACTGGACACGGGCCCCTATTATAATTCACCCCTCCACTTT. Its translation: CASGLDTGPYYNSPLHF.

The chain couples TRBV5-1 to TRBJ1-5; tentative D call: TRBD1 (6 bases). V shed 6 bases and J shed 3 bases, with 10 bases lying between them. Per the germline V gene, CDR1 is SGHRS and CDR2 is YFSETQ. The CDR3 covers 13 residues. DNA of the CDR3: TGCGCCAGCATGAACAGGGACAATCAGCCCCAGCATTTT. Protein product: CASMNRDNQPQHF.

This clonotype was detected a few times. The chain is built from TRBV19 and TRBJ2-7; D might be TRBD1 (5 bases). The germline V gene encodes CDR1 LNHDA and CDR2 SQIVND (reference sequence). The CDR3 consists of 13 residues. Trimming pared 2 bases from V and 1 base from J, leaving 6 bases between. This CDR3 reads CASSITGSYEQYF. The CDR3 DNA is TGTGCCAGTAGTATAACAGGATCCTACGAGCAGTACTTC.

The table lists this clonotype with many counts. This chain connects TRBV6-6 to TRBJ2-7; 7 bases line up with TRBD2. Unmatched junction bases numbered 4, after V lost 0 bases and J lost 5 bases. The CDR3 contains 14 residues. Germline loops: CDR1 MNHNY, CDR2 SVGAGI (reference sequence). CDR3 in amino acids: CASSYSREWDEQYF. The CDR3 DNA is TGTGCCAGCAGTTACTCGCGGGAGTGGGACGAGCAGTACTTC.

This clonotype was counted at least ten times. Here the CDR3 reads CASSRYSGRYTDTQYF. The CDR3 region has the DNA TGTGCCAGCAGTCGCTATAGCGGGCGGTACACAGATACGCAGTATTTT. The V call is TRBV12-3 or TRBV12-4, the J call TRBJ2-3; 7 bases agree with TRBD2. The CDR3 is 16 amino acids. V lost 5 bases and J lost 2; bases outside the gene matches: 10.

Notes on this clonotype: Since a much larger clone is just one base distant, this may be a read error. The V and J genes are TRBV5-6 and TRBJ2-7; D is unclear. Germline loops: CDR1 SGHDT, CDR2 YYEEEE. With 1 base removed from V and 1 base from J, the gap between germline ends came to 9 bases. There are 14 residues in the CDR3. CDR3: CASSLSLGSYEQYF. The CDR3 nucleotides read TGTGCCAGCAGCTTGAGTCTAGGGTCCTACGAGCAGTACTTC. Based on the CDR3 plus reference TRBV5-6 and TRBJ2-7, the full variable domain is DAGVTQSPTHLIKTRGQQVTLRCSPKSGHDTVSWYQQALGQGPQFIFQYYEEEERQRGNFPDRFSGHQFPNYSSELNVNALLLGDSALYLCASSLSLGSYEQYFGPGTRLTVT.

The V and J genes are TRBV4-1 and TRBJ2-1, with a tentative D call TRBD1 (6 bases). The length of the CDR3 is 14 residues. CDR1 is MGHRA, CDR2 YSYEKL, per germline. With 3 bases removed from V and 7 bases from J, the gap between germline ends came to 13 bases. CDR3 sequence: CASSQDSVVNEQFF. CDR3 in DNA: TGCGCCAGCAGCCAGGACAGTGTAGTAAATGAGCAGTTCTTC.

On this clonotype: A read error may explain this, as a much larger clone is one base away. J is TRBJ2-3 and V is TRBV3-1; TRBD2 might be the D (6 bases). The CDR3 is made up of 15 amino acids. Germline CDR1 and CDR2: LGHDT and YNNKEL (reference sequence). The CDR3 loop reads CASRQVSGLIDTQYF. In DNA form, the CDR3 reads TGTGCCAGCAGGCAAGTTTCGGGACTCATAGATACGCAGTATTTT.

This clonotype was detected a few times. V is TRBV6-5 and J is TRBJ2-1; perhaps D is TRBD1 or TRBD2 (6 bases each). V lost 6 bases and J lost 0, with 9 bases in between. Germline values: CDR1 MNHEY, CDR2 SVGAGI. This CDR3 is 14 amino acids long. The CDR3 bases are TGTGCCAGCAGAAGGGGGGCCTCCTACAATGAGCAGTTCTTC. It codes for CASRRGASYNEQFF.

The V call is TRBV30, the J call TRBJ1-1, with 7 nucleotides matching TRBD1. After removal of 5 bases from V and 4 bases from J, the junction contained 7 bases not matched to a gene. CDR3 length equals 13 residues. The germline V gene has CDR1 GTSNPN and CDR2 SVGIG (reference sequence). Here the CDR3 reads CAWETDRATEAFF. In DNA, the CDR3 is TGTGCCTGGGAGACAGACAGGGCCACTGAAGCTTTCTTT. Full variable domain (outside the CDR3, taken from reference TRBV30 and TRBJ1-1): SQTIHQWPATLVQPVGSPLSLECTVEGTSNPNLYWYRQAAGRGLQLLFYSVGIGQISSEVPQNLSASRPQDRQFILSSKKLLLSDSGFYLCAWETDRATEAFFGQGTRLTVV.

This clonotype was detected a few times. The chain uses TRBV4-3 and TRBJ2-4; D is unresolved. This CDR3 has 15 amino acids. The germline gives CDR1 LGHNA, CDR2 YSLEER. V was cut by 0 bases and J by 7 bases, with 13 bases left in between. CDR3 nucleotide sequence: TGCGCCAGCAGCCAAGATTCTCATAGTGTTAACATTCAGTACTTC. As protein: CASSQDSHSVNIQYF.

V and J are TRBV9 and TRBJ2-5; possible D gene TRBD2, 6 bases. CDR3 length equals 18 residues. V dropped 0 bases and J dropped 1 base, with 19 bases sitting between them. CDR1 SGDLS and CDR2 YYNGEE come from the germline V gene. The CDR3 protein is CASSVGMVPGVPQETQYF. In nucleotides, the CDR3 is TGTGCCAGCAGCGTAGGGATGGTCCCGGGAGTCCCCCAAGAGACCCAGTACTTC.

This clonotype was picked up many times. The J gene is TRBJ1-5, the V gene TRBV2; D gene unclear. Trimming took off 4 bases at V and 9 bases at J, with 13 bases between the two ends. There are 13 residues in the CDR3. CDR1 is SNHLY and CDR2 is FYNNEI in the germline V gene. The CDR3 is CASSAPSGRPQHF. The CDR3 region has the DNA TGTGCCAGCAGTGCTCCCTCCGGGCGGCCCCAGCATTTT.

This clonotype was observed a few times. No conserved phenylalanine or tryptophan ends this CDR3, so it is likely a read error. The rearrangement joins TRBV20-1 to TRBJ2-7; tentatively, D is TRBD2 (6 bases). The CDR3 covers 13 residues. V lost 6 bases, J lost 7 bases, and 19 bases lay in between. Germline-derived CDR1 and CDR2 are DFQATT and SNEGSKA (reference sequence). DNA for the CDR3: TGCAGTGCAACCAAAGGAGGGCCAGGGGAGCAGTACTCC. Protein product: CSATKGGPGEQYS.

This clonotype has only a few counts. The chain joins TRBV3-1 to TRBJ1-3; a possible D gene is TRBD1 (6 bases). The germline V and J ends were trimmed by 0 bases and 5 bases, with 11 bases remaining between them. CDR1 LGHDT and CDR2 YNNKEL come from the germline V gene (reference sequence). This CDR3 has 15 amino acids. Here the CDR3 reads CASSQDQGWRNTIYF. The CDR3 coding sequence is TGTGCCAGCAGCCAAGATCAGGGGTGGAGAAACACCATATATTTT.

Notes on this clonotype: This clone may be a read error of a much larger clone one base away. This is likely a read error, given that the CDR3 carries no conserved phenylalanine or tryptophan at its end. V usage is TRBV7-2 and J usage is TRBJ2-7; no firm D call. Germline V gene sequence: CDR1 SGHTA, CDR2 FQGNSA. V shed 1 base and J shed 6 bases, with 16 bases lying between them. The CDR3 totals 15 residues. The CDR3 DNA reads as TGTGCCAGCAGCTTAGGTGTTTTCCCGGTCTCCGAGCAGTACTCC. As protein: CASSLGVFPVSEQYS.

This clonotype was found many times. The V and J genes are TRBV2 and TRBJ2-3; TRBD2 matches 8 bases. Trimming removed 7 bases from V and 0 bases from J; junction bases left unmatched: 3. The CDR3 spans 14 residues. Germline V CDR1 and CDR2: SNHLY, FYNNEI. The CDR3 sequence: CASTGLASTDTQYF. The CDR3 DNA is TGTGCCAGCACCGGACTAGCTAGCACAGATACGCAGTATTTT.

This clonotype was observed many times. The J gene is TRBJ2-3, the V gene TRBV20-1; D is uncertain. CDR3 length: 13 residues. Germline lookup yields CDR1 DFQATT and CDR2 SNEGSKA (reference sequence). The V and J ends lost 7 bases and 2 bases respectively, with 13 bases between them. As DNA, the CDR3 is TGCAGTGGGGCTGCCGAAAACACAGATACGCAGTATTTT. It codes for CSGAAENTDTQYF.

The rearrangement links TRBV6-5 to TRBJ2-1, with D perhaps matching TRBD2 (6 bases). Trimming pared 8 bases from V and 6 bases from J, leaving 17 bases between. Germline CDR1 is MNHEY and CDR2 is SVGAGI. The CDR3 spans 14 residues. CDR3 DNA sequence: TGTGCCAGCTCCTCTCGGGGGAACTTCAATGAGCAGTTCTTC. Translating it yields CASSSRGNFNEQFF.